This T cell receptor beta chain was recorded in a study of PD-1 blockade in classical Hodgkin lymphoma. The CDR3 is 14 residues long. With 4 bases removed from V and 5 bases from J, the gap between germline ends came to 14 bases. Germline CDR1 GTSNPN, CDR2 SVGIG (reference sequence). The study, taken as a whole, reports: Reports indicated that newly diagnosed patients had lower baseline TCR diversity than healthy donors did.

This sample's time point: cycle 4 day 1 (C4D1), after 5 to 7 weeks of nivolumab. Following autologous stem cell transplantation, relapse occurred in every patient, and exposure to brentuximab vedotin varied. Purification of CD4+ T cells from thawed PBMCs was performed via magnetic negative selection. TCRdb's copy holds only in-frame clones and misses some; the assay was immunoSEQ multiplex PCR. The profile shows fewer than 35,000 clones, around 84% of them singletons. Regarding this clone: Its antigen is currently unknown.

This material consisted of CD4+ T cells from blood, taken before the fourth cycle of nivolumab. This receptor was taken from a human donor with classical Hodgkin lymphoma. V is TRBV30 and J is TRBJ2-2, with D perhaps given as TRBD1 or TRBD2 (6 bases each). CDR3 nucleotides: TGTGCCTGGAAGGTACAGGGAGGTACCGGGGAGCTGTTTTTT. It specifies CAWKVQGGTGELFF.